This T cell receptor beta chain stems from a study of control samples from healthy donors and cancer patients. Profiling relied on immunoSEQ multiplex PCR, and the TCRdb table lists in-frame clones only, not all of them. This repertoire shows 100,000 to 150,000 clones, roughly 87% found once; its top ten account for about 8.7%. V dropped 3 bases and J dropped 1 base, with 9 bases sitting between them. This CDR3 has 14 residues. The germline V gene encodes CDR1 LNHNV and CDR2 YYDKDF (reference sequence). The sequence came from a man in his forties or fifties in good health. Sequenced input: blood. The chain is built from TRBV15 and TRBJ1-1, with TRBD1 as a possible D gene (5 bases). CDR3 sequence reads: CATSSRTGNTEAFF. Here the CDR3 DNA reads TGTGCCACCAGCAGCCGAACAGGGAACACTGAAGCTTTCTTT.